This T cell receptor beta chain was sequenced for a study of control samples from healthy donors and cancer patients. The CDR3 loop spans 11 amino acids. The V end was cut by 7 bases, the J end by 8 bases, with 11 bases between. Germline loops: CDR1 SNHLY, CDR2 FYNNEI. Some clones are missing from TCRdb's copy, which holds only in-frame ones; the method was immunoSEQ multiplex PCR. The top ten hold roughly 20% of the sample, which has roughly 20,000 clones, around 84% seen once. The chain combines TRBV2 with TRBJ1-1; no clear D gene. This clonotype originated in a man in his 60s with colorectal cancer. What was sequenced was PBMCs. Here the CDR3 reads CASIRTIEAFF. CDR3 DNA sequence: TGTGCCAGCATACGGACCATAGAAGCTTTCTTT.